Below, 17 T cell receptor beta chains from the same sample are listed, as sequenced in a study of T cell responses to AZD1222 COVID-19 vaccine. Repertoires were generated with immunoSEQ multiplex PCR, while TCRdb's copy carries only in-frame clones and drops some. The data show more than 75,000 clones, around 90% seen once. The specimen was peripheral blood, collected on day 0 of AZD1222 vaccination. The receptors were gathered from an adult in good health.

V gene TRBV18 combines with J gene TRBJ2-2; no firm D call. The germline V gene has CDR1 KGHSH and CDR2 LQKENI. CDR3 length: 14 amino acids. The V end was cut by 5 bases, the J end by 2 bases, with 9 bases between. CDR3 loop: CASSSVLNTGELFF. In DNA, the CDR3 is TGTGCCAGCTCATCAGTCCTAAACACCGGGGAGCTGTTTTTT.

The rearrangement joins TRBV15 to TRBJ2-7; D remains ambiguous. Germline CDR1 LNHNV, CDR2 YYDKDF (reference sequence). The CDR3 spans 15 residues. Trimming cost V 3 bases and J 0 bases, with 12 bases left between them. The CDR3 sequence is CATSSRAQASYEQYF. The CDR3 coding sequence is TGTGCCACCAGCAGCCGGGCCCAAGCCTCCTACGAGCAGTACTTC.

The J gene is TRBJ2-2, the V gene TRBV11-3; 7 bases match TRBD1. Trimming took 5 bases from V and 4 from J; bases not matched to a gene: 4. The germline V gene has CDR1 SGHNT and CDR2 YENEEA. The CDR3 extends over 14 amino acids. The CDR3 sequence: CASSRDSITGELFF. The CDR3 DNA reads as TGTGCCAGCAGCCGGGACAGTATCACCGGGGAGCTGTTTTTT.

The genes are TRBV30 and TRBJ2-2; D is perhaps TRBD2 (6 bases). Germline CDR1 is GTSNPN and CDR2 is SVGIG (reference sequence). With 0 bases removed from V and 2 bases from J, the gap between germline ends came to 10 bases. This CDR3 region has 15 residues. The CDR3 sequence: CAWSVLAVNTGELFF. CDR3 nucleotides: TGTGCCTGGAGTGTTTTAGCGGTTAACACCGGGGAGCTGTTTTTT.

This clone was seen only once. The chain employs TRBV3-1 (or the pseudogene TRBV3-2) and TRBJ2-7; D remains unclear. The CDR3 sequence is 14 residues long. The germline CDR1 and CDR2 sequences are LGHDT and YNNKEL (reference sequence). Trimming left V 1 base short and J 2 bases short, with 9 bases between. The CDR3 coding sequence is TGTGCCAGCAGCCAAGGTCCAGGACCCTACGAGCAGTACTTC. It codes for CASSQGPGPYEQYF.

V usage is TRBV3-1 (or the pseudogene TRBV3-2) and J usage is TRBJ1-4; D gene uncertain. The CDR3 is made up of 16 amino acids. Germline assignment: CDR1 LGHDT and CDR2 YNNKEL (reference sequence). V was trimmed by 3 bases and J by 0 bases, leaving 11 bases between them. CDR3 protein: CASSHGLTATNEKLFF. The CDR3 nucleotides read TGTGCCAGCAGCCATGGTTTGACTGCAACTAATGAAAAACTGTTTTTT.

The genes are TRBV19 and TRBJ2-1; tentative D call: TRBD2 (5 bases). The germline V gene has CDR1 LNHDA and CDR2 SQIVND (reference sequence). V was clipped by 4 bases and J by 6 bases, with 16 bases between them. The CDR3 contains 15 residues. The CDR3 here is CASSTLRRGRNEQFF. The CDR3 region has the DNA TGTGCCAGTAGTACTCTGAGGAGAGGGCGCAATGAGCAGTTCTTC.

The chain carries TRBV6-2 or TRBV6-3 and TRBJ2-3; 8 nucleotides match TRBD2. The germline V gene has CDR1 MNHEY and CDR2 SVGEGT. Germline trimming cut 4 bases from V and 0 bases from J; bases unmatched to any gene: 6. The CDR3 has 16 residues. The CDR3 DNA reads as TGTGCCAGCAGTTCATATAGCGGGGCTAGCACAGATACGCAGTATTTT. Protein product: CASSSYSGASTDTQYF.

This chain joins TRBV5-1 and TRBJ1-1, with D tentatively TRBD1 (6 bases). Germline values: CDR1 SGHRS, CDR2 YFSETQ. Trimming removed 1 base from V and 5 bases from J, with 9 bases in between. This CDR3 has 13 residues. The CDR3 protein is CASSLTGLTEAFF. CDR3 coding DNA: TGCGCCAGCAGCTTGACAGGGTTGACTGAAGCTTTCTTT.

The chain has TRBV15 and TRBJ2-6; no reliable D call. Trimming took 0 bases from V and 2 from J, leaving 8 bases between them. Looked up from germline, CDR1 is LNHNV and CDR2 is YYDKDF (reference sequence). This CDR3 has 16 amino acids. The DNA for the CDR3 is TGTGCCACCAGCAGAGATCAAGGAACTGGGGCCAACGTCCTGACTTTC. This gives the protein CATSRDQGTGANVLTF.

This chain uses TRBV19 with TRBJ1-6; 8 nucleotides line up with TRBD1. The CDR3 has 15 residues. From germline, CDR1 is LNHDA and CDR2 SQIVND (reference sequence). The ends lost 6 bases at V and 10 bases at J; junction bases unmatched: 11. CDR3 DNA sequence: TGTGCCAGTAGCCCCACTACAGGGGGAAGCTCACCCCTCCACTTT. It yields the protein CASSPTTGGSSPLHF.

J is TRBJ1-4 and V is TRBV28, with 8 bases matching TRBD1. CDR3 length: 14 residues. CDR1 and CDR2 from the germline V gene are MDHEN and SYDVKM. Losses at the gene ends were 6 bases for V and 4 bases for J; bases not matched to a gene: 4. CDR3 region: CASRKQGGNEKLFF. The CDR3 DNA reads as TGTGCCAGCAGGAAACAGGGGGGTAATGAAAAACTGTTTTTT.

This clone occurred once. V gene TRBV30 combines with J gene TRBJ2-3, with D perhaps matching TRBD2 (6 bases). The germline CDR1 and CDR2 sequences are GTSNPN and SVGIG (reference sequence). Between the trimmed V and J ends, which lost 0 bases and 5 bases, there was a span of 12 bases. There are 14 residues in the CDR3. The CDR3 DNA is TGTGCCTGGAGTGTAGGAGGGAGTGAAGATACGCAGTATTTT. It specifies CAWSVGGSEDTQYF.

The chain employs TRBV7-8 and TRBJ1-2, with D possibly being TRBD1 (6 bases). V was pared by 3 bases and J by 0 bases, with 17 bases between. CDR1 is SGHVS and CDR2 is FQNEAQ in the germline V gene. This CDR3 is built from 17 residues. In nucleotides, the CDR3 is TGTGCCAGCAGCTTTGGACGCGGGGGACAACCTAACTATGGCTACACCTTC. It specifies CASSFGRGGQPNYGYTF.

CDR3 coding DNA: TGTGCCAGTAGTATACAGAGAAACGGGGTCCTCTACAATGAGCAGTTCTTC. Encoded protein: CASSIQRNGVLYNEQFF. The genes are TRBV19 and TRBJ2-1; D possibly corresponds to TRBD2 (5 bases). V was cut by 2 bases and J by 3 bases, with 17 bases left in between. Germline V gene sequence: CDR1 LNHDA, CDR2 SQIVND (reference sequence). The CDR3 length is 17 residues. The whole variable domain, filled in from reference TRBV19 and TRBJ2-1, reads DGGITQSPKYLFRKEGQNVTLSCEQNLNHDAMYWYRQDPGQGLRLIYYSQIVNDFQKGDIAEGYSVSREKKESFPLTVTSAQKNPTAFYLCASSIQRNGVLYNEQFFGPGTRLTVL.

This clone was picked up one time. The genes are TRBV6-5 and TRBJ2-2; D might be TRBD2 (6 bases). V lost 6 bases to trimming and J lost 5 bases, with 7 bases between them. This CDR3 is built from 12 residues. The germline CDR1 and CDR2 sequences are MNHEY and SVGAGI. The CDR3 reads CASRRDTGELFF. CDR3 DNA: TGTGCCAGCAGGCGGGATACCGGGGAGCTGTTTTTT.

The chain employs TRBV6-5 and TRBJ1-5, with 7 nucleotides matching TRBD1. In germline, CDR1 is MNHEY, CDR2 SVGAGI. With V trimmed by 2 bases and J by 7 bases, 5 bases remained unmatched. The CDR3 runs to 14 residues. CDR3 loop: CASSYETGRQPQHF. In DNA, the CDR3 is TGTGCCAGCAGTTACGAGACAGGGAGGCAGCCCCAGCATTTT.